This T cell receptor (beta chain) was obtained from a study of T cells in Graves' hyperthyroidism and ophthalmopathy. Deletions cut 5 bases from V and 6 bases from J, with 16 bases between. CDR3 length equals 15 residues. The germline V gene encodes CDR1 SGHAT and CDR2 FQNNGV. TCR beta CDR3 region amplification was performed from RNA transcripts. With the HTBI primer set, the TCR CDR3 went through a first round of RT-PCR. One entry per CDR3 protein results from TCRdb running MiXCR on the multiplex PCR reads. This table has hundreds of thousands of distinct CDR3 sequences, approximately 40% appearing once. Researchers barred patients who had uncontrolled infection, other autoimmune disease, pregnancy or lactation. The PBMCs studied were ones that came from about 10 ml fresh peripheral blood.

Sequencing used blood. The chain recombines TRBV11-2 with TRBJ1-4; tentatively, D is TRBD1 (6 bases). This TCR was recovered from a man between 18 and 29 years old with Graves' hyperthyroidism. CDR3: CASSLEGGDYEKLFF. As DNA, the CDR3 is TGTGCCAGCAGCCTGGAGGGGGGGGATTATGAAAAACTGTTTTTT.